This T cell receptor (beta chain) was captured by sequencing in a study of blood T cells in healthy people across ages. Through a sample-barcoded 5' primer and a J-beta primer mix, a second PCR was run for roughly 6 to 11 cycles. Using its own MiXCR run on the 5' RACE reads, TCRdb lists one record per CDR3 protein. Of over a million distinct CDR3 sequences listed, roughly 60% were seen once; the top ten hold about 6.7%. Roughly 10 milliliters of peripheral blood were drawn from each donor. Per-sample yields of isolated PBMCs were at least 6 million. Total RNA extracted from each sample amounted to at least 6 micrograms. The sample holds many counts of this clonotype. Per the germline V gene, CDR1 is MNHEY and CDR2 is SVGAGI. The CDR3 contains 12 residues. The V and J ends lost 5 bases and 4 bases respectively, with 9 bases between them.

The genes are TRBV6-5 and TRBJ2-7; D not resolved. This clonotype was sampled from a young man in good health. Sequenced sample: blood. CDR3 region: CASSPLGYEQYF. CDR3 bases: TGTGCCAGCAGTCCCCTGGGGTACGAGCAGTACTTC.